The clone carrying this TCR beta chain has ten or more counts. This sample stems from a study of T cells in Graves' hyperthyroidism and ophthalmopathy. Study information: Sampling of peripheral blood happened at initial diagnosis, prior to any treatment.

This CDR3 is built from 17 residues. J was trimmed by 1 base and V by 6 bases; bases with no gene match: 13. CDR1 is DFQATT and CDR2 is SNEGSKA in the germline V gene (reference sequence). Authors of the study amplified TCR beta CDR3 regions from RNA transcripts. During a first-round RT-PCR of the TCR CDR3, the HTBI primer set was used. TCRdb processed the multiplex PCR reads anew with MiXCR; each CDR3 protein has one entry. The sample contains roughly 180,000 distinct CDR3 sequences, over 7.5% of which appear only once. The PBMCs had their origin in 10 ml of fresh peripheral blood. Specimen: blood. The rearrangement uses TRBV20-1 and TRBJ1-5; TRBD1 agrees at 9 bases. The origin of this receptor is a woman between 18 and 30 years old with Graves' hyperthyroidism that later progressed to Graves' ophthalmopathy. This CDR3 is CSALRTGALRSNQPQHF. The CDR3 DNA sequence: TGCAGTGCATTGAGGACAGGGGCCCTAAGGAGCAATCAGCCCCAGCATTTT.